This paragraph reports one T cell receptor beta chain. This specimen comes from a study of T cells in Graves' hyperthyroidism and ophthalmopathy. Trimming shortened V by 10 bases and J by 12 bases, and 10 bases separated the two germline ends. The CDR3 is 10 residues long. Per germline, CDR1 SGHAT and CDR2 FQNNGV. The investigators amplified TCR beta CDR3 regions from RNA transcripts. HTBI primers were the set used in a first-round RT-PCR of the TCR CDR3. TCRdb analysed the multiplex PCR reads with MiXCR anew, one entry per CDR3 protein. Of 450,000 to 650,000 distinct CDR3 sequences in the sample, about 14% are singletons; the top ten hold around 7%.

This sequence joins TRBV11-2 and TRBJ1-6, with D unclear. This TCR derives from a woman aged 18-29 years with Graves' ophthalmopathy. The sequencing sample was made of blood. The DNA for the CDR3 is TGTGCCAACAAGCACCTACCCCTCCACTTT. It translates to CANKHLPLHF. Full variable domain (outside the CDR3, taken from reference TRBV11-2 and TRBJ1-6): EAGVAQSPRYKIIEKRQSVAFWCNPISGHATLYWYQQILGQGPKLLIQFQNNGVVDDSQLPKDRFSAERLKGVDSTLKIQPAKLEDSAVYLCANKHLPLHFGNGTRLTVT.